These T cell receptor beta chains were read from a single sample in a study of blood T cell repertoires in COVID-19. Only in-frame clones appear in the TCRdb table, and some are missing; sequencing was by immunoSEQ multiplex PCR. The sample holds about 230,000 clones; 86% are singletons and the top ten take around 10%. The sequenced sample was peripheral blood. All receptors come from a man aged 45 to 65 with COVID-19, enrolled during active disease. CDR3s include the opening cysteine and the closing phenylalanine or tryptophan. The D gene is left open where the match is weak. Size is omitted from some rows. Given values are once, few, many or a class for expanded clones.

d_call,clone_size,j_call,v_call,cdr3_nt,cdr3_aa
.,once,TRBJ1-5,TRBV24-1,TGTGCCACCAGTAGAGACGGGAATCAGCCCCAGCATTTT,CATSRDGNQPQHF
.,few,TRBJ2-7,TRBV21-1,TGTGCCAGCAGCAACGAGGACACGCCAATTAAAGACTACGAGCAGTACTTC,CASSNEDTPIKDYEQYF
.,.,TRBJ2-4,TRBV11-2,TGTGCCAGCAGCTTAGGCTGGGGGGTAGCCAAAAACATTCAGTACTTC,CASSLGWGVAKNIQYF
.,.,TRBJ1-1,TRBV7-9,TGTGCCAGCACTGGGGGGACGAACACTGAAGCTTTCTTT,CASTGGTNTEAFF
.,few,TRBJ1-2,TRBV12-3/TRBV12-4,TGTGCCAGCAGTTTGGAGGGGTCTGGCTACACCTTC,CASSLEGSGYTF
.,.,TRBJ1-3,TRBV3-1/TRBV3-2,TGTGCCAGCAGCCAAGACCCCGGACAAGGCGGAAACACCATATATTTT,CASSQDPGQGGNTIYF
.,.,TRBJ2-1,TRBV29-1,TGCAGCGGGGGGGACAGCTCCTACAATGAGCAGTTCTTC,CSGGDSSYNEQFF
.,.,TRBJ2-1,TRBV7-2,TGTGCCAGCAGCTTAGATCTCCCGGGGTACAATGAGCAGTTCTTC,CASSLDLPGYNEQFF
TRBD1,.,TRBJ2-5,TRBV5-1,TGCGCCAGCAGCTTGCGGACAGGGGTAGTAGAGACCCAGTACTTC,CASSLRTGVVETQYF
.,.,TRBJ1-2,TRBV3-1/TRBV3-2,TGTGCCAGCAGCCAAGATGGGGACTCTTGCACCTTC,CASSQDGDSCTF
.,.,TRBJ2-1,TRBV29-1,TGCAGCGCCACAACAGGAGTCAATGAGCAGTTCTTC,CSATTGVNEQFF
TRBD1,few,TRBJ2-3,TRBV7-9,TGTGCCAGCAGCTTAGAAGGGGGCAGCCTCACAGATACGCAGTATTTT,CASSLEGGSLTDTQYF
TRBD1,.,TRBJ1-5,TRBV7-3,TGTGCCAGCAGCTTAGACAGGGATCAGCCCCAGCATTTT,CASSLDRDQPQHF
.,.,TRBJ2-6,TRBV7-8,TGTGCCAGCAGCTTATCACGAGGGCTTGTGGCCAACGTCCTGACTTTC,CASSLSRGLVANVLTF
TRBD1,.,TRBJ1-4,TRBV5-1,TGCGCCAGCAGCTTGTACGGGACAGAAAATGAAAAACTGTTTTTT,CASSLYGTENEKLFF
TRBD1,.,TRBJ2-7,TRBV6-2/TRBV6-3,TGTGCCAGCAGTACCCGGGACAGGGGCCACGAGCAGTACTTC,CASSTRDRGHEQYF
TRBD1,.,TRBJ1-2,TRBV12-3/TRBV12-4,TGTGCCAGCAGCAGGACAGGGGTCGATGGCTACACCTTC,CASSRTGVDGYTF
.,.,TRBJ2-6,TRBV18,TGTGCCAGCTCACCAAATCGGGGGGCGCTTGGGGCCAACGTCCTGACTTTC,CASSPNRGALGANVLTF
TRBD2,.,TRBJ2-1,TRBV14,TGTGCCAGCAGCCAAGATCTCGTTGGGACTAGCTACTCCTACAATGAGCAGTTCTTC,CASSQDLVGTSYSYNEQFF
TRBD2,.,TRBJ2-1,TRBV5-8,TGTGCCAGCAGCTCCGAAGGACTAGCCAAATACAATGAGCAGTTCTTC,CASSSEGLAKYNEQFF
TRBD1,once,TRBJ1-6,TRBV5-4,TGTGCCAGCAGCCGACAGGGCCCCCTCCACTTT,CASSRQGPLHF
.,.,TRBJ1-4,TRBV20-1,TGCAGTGCGGAGGGGGGGGAAAAACTGTTTTTT,CSAEGGEKLFF
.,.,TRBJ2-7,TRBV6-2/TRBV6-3,TGTGCCAGCAGTTACCTCTACGAGCAGTACTTC,CASSYLYEQYF